This T cell receptor (beta chain) was found in a study of radiotherapy plus CTLA-4 blockade in lung cancer. Germline CDR1 SGHTA, CDR2 FQGNSA. The CDR3 covers 14 residues. The V gene end was trimmed by 6 bases and the J gene end by 5 bases; junction bases not matched to a gene: 6. This clone was seen more than once but under ten times. Its specificity is unknown. Whole-study results and caveats: TCR clones from tumors expanded in blood after radiotherapy plus ipilimumab.

Clones were read by immunoSEQ multiplex PCR, and TCRdb kept only the in-frame ones, dropping some. The table includes roughly 53,000 clones, 84% detected once. This chain uses TRBV7-2 with TRBJ2-4, with 8 bases aligning to TRBD1. The TCR sequence derives from a human donor with non-small cell lung cancer whose response to radiotherapy plus ipilimumab could not be evaluated. The sample consisted of peripheral blood, taken from a patient treated with radiotherapy plus ipilimumab. CDR3 in DNA: TGTGCCAGCAGTAGACAGGGGATCCAAAACATTCAGTACTTC. It codes for CASSRQGIQNIQYF.